These 23 T cell receptor beta chains share one sample of origin, sequenced in a study of beta chain features in type 1 diabetes. Every isolated RNA sample was fully reverse transcribed, so sequencing captured expressed TCRB transcripts. Sequenced by immunoSEQ multiplex PCR; TCRdb stores in-frame clones only, minus some. The data hold around 650,000 clones, with over 10% observed a single time. Study results and limitations: In every one of the four CD4+ subsets, TCRB CDR3s were moderately but significantly shorter in Type 1 diabetes patients.

No antigens are known for them. What was sequenced was naive CD4+ T cells from blood. All receptors derive from a man aged 25-45 years with type 1 diabetes.

This clone has more than one count but fewer than ten. The V gene is TRBV4-3, the J gene TRBJ1-5; D is uncertain. Germline V gene lookup returns CDR1 LGHNA and CDR2 YSLEER. V was pared by 0 bases and J by 5 bases, with 14 bases between. The CDR3 is 16 residues long. The CDR3: CASSQDPPGGDQPQHF. The DNA for the CDR3 is TGCGCCAGCAGCCAAGATCCGCCGGGAGGTGATCAGCCCCAGCATTTT.

The chain links TRBV29-1 to TRBJ2-3; no clear D. The germline V and J ends were trimmed by 5 bases and 0 bases, with 12 bases remaining between them. Germline CDR1 reads SQVTM; CDR2 reads ANQGSEA. CDR3 size: 14 residues. The CDR3 loop is CSVRNVASTDTQYF. In nucleotides, the CDR3 is TGCAGCGTTCGTAACGTGGCGAGCACAGATACGCAGTATTTT.

This clone has only a few counts. The chain carries TRBV29-1 and TRBJ1-2; 7 nucleotides agree with TRBD1. CDR3 size: 13 residues. Trimming removed 4 bases from V and 5 bases from J; junction bases left unmatched: 7. Looked up from germline, CDR1 is SQVTM and CDR2 is ANQGSEA. The CDR3 region is CSVGQGGRYGYTF. In DNA, the CDR3 is TGCAGCGTTGGACAGGGTGGCCGTTATGGCTACACCTTC. Together with reference TRBV29-1 and TRBJ1-2, the CDR3 gives the full variable domain: SAVISQKPSRDICQRGTSLTIQCQVDSQVTMMFWYRQQPGQSLTLIATANQGSEATYESGFVIDKFPISRPNLTFSTLTVSNMSPEDSSIYLCSVGQGGRYGYTFGSGTRLTVV.

This clone was counted only a few times. The gene calls are TRBV6-1 and TRBJ1-4; D is uncertain. The germline V gene encodes CDR1 MNHNS and CDR2 SASEGT. The CDR3 has 12 residues. V was trimmed by 6 bases and J by 8 bases, leaving 10 bases between them. The CDR3 sequence is CASRLREEKLFF. CDR3 sequence (DNA): TGTGCCAGCAGGCTACGGGAAGAAAAACTGTTTTTT.

The chain has TRBV9 and TRBJ2-4, with D possibly matching TRBD2 (6 bases). The germline CDR1 and CDR2 sequences are SGDLS and YYNGEE. The V end lost 3 bases, the J end lost 1 base, and 20 bases lay between the germline ends. This CDR3 contains 18 residues. CDR3 sequence: CASSARDRTSGAKNIQYF. CDR3 nucleotides: TGTGCCAGCAGCGCTCGAGACAGAACAAGCGGGGCCAAAAACATTCAGTACTTC.

This clone was detected a few times. This chain uses TRBV5-5 with TRBJ2-1, with unresolved D. The CDR3 has 11 amino acids. Germline values: CDR1 SGHKS, CDR2 YYEKEE (reference sequence). V lost 4 bases and J 5 bases, leaving 4 bases between the germline ends. CDR3 protein: CASSQNNEQFF. The CDR3 coding sequence is TGTGCCAGCAGCCAAAACAATGAGCAGTTCTTC.

This clone was found a few times. J is TRBJ2-2 and V is TRBV7-2; no clear D. The CDR3 has 15 residues. V was clipped by 1 base and J by 4 bases, with 10 bases between them. From germline, CDR1 is SGHTA and CDR2 FQGNSA. The CDR3 coding sequence is TGTGCCAGCAGCTTAGGCGGCAGACTCACCGGGGAGCTGTTTTTT. It codes for CASSLGGRLTGELFF.

The chain combines TRBV9 with TRBJ2-3; unclear D gene. The V gene lost 1 base and the J gene lost 6 bases, with 12 bases spanning the gap. CDR1 SGDLS and CDR2 YYNGEE come from the germline V gene. The CDR3 length is 14 residues. This CDR3 reads CASSVQPSRDTQYF. The CDR3 nucleotides read TGTGCCAGCAGCGTACAACCAAGCAGGGATACGCAGTATTTT.

The V and J genes are TRBV2 and TRBJ2-3, with 9 positions matching TRBD1. V was clipped by 4 bases and J by 4 bases; unmatched bases: 3. The CDR3 totals 14 residues. From germline, CDR1 is SNHLY and CDR2 FYNNEI. The CDR3 here is CASSAGQGADTQYF. DNA for the CDR3: TGTGCCAGCAGTGCGGGACAGGGCGCAGATACGCAGTATTTT.

This chain joins TRBV6-6 and TRBJ2-5; possibly TRBD1 for D (6 bases). The CDR3 extends over 13 amino acids. With 5 bases removed from V and 7 bases from J, the gap between germline ends came to 14 bases. Looked up from germline, CDR1 is MNHNY and CDR2 is SVGAGI (reference sequence). Here the CDR3 reads CASSPGTTGTQYF. Here the CDR3 DNA reads TGTGCCAGCAGTCCCGGGACAACAGGGACCCAGTACTTC.

This chain connects TRBV12-5 to TRBJ2-3, with D perhaps matching TRBD2 (5 bases). Germline-derived CDR1 and CDR2 are LGHNT and FRNRAP. The germline V and J ends were trimmed by 4 bases and 2 bases, with 10 bases remaining between them. The CDR3 length is 14 residues. CDR3 nucleotides: TGTGCTAGTGGTTCCGGAGGACCCACAGATACGCAGTATTTT. It encodes CASGSGGPTDTQYF.

This clone has a handful of counts. Other DNA sequences in this sample translate to the same CDR3. CDR3 nucleotide sequence: TGTGCCAGCAGCCAAGATGGGAGCTATGGCTACACCTTC. Protein product: CASSQDGSYGYTF. The chain recombines TRBV4-2 with TRBJ1-2; D gene uncertain. V was cut by 0 bases and J by 4 bases, with 6 bases left in between. Germline V gene data show CDR1 as LGHNA and CDR2 as YNFKEQ. The CDR3 totals 13 residues.

This clone showed up just a few times. This chain joins TRBV7-3 and TRBJ2-3, with D perhaps TRBD2 (5 bases). The length of the CDR3 is 13 residues. CDR1 and CDR2 (germline): SGHTA, FQGTGA. V lost 2 bases to trimming and J lost 4 bases, with 7 bases between them. The CDR3 sequence: CASSLEGPDTQYF. Written as DNA, the CDR3 is TGTGCCAGCAGCTTAGAGGGCCCAGATACGCAGTATTTT. The whole variable domain, remainder taken from reference TRBV7-3 and TRBJ2-3, is GAGVSQTPSNKVTEKGKYVELRCDPISGHTALYWYRQSLGQGPEFLIYFQGTGAADDSGLPNDRFFAVRPEGSVSTLKIQRTERGDSAVYLCASSLEGPDTQYFGPGTRLTVL.

Only a few counts were recorded for this clone. The chain combines TRBV27 with TRBJ1-1; a possible D gene is TRBD1 (6 bases). V was shortened by 8 bases and J by 6 bases, with 19 bases between the two germline ends. Looked up from germline, CDR1 is MNHEY and CDR2 is SMNVEV (reference sequence). The CDR3 sequence is 14 residues long. The CDR3 loop is CASRPLDSLAEAFF. DNA of the CDR3: TGTGCCAGCCGCCCCCTGGACAGTCTGGCTGAAGCTTTCTTT.

The V call is TRBV9, the J call TRBJ1-2, with 9 bases identical to TRBD1. J gave up 3 bases and V 2 bases, and 5 bases lay outside the gene matches. This CDR3 spans 15 amino acids. CDR1 and CDR2 (germline): SGDLS, YYNGEE. The CDR3 here is CASSVGQGRDYGYTF. CDR3 bases: TGTGCCAGCAGCGTCGGACAGGGGCGTGACTATGGCTACACCTTC. The complete variable domain, with remaining parts taken from reference TRBV9 and TRBJ1-2, reads DSGVTQTPKHLITATGQRVTLRCSPRSGDLSVYWYQQSLDQGLQFLIQYYNGEERAKGNILERFSAQQFPDLHSELNLSSLELGDSALYFCASSVGQGRDYGYTFGSGTRLTVV.

This clone has a count of ten or more. Other nucleotide sequences from this sample produce the same CDR3. V usage is TRBV7-9 and J usage is TRBJ1-1; 9 bases match TRBD1. The CDR3 covers 15 residues. CDR1 SEHNR and CDR2 FQNEAQ come from the germline V gene (reference sequence). V shed 3 bases and J 1 base; nucleotides not matched to a gene: 3. The CDR3 DNA follows: TGTGCCAGCAGCTTGAGGACAGGGGCGAACACTGAAGCTTTCTTT. Protein sequence: CASSLRTGANTEAFF.

In DNA, the CDR3 is TGCAGCGTCGGAACGACAGGGGGCTATGGCTACACCTTC. This translates into CSVGTTGGYGYTF. The chain carries TRBV29-1 and TRBJ1-2; 9 bases align to TRBD1. CDR1 and CDR2 from the germline V gene are SQVTM and ANQGSEA. The CDR3 is 13 amino acids. The ends lost 6 bases at V and 4 bases at J; junction bases unmatched: 6.

The V call is TRBV30, the J call TRBJ2-5, with unresolved D. Per the germline V gene, CDR1 is GTSNPN and CDR2 is SVGIG (reference sequence). The CDR3 is 12 residues long. The germline V and J ends were trimmed by 2 bases and 2 bases, with 6 bases remaining between them. CDR3 loop: CAWSPIQETQYF. CDR3 DNA: TGTGCCTGGAGTCCGATTCAAGAGACCCAGTACTTC.

This clone appeared a few times. The V gene is TRBV29-1, the J gene TRBJ2-7; perhaps TRBD1 as D (6 bases). Trimming took 6 bases from V and 6 from J, leaving 15 bases between them. The CDR3 runs to 12 residues. The germline CDR1 and CDR2 sequences are SQVTM and ANQGSEA. The CDR3 sequence is CSVGQPVGEQYF. In DNA form, the CDR3 reads TGCAGCGTGGGACAACCGGTCGGCGAGCAGTACTTC.

The chain recombines TRBV2 with TRBJ2-2; TRBD1 agrees at 8 bases. The ends lost 5 bases at V and 3 bases at J; junction bases unmatched: 5. The CDR3 covers 15 residues. CDR1 SNHLY and CDR2 FYNNEI come from the germline V gene. The CDR3 DNA follows: TGTGCCAGCAGTTTGGACAGGGCGGACACCGGGGAGCTGTTTTTT. It codes for CASSLDRADTGELFF.

The table lists this clone with a few counts. V and J are TRBV7-2 and TRBJ1-1; D uncertain. Deletions cut 3 bases from V and 5 bases from J, with 16 bases between. The germline gives CDR1 SGHTA, CDR2 FQGNSA. CDR3 length: 15 residues. CDR3: CASSFETGGGTEAFF. The CDR3 region has the DNA TGTGCCAGCAGCTTTGAAACGGGAGGAGGAACTGAAGCTTTCTTT. Filled out from reference TRBV7-2 and TRBJ1-1, the complete variable domain reads GAGVSQSPSNKVTEKGKDVELRCDPISGHTALYWYRQSLGQGLEFLIYFQGNSAPDKSGLPSDRFSAERTGGSVSTLTIQRTQQEDSAVYLCASSFETGGGTEAFFGQGTRLTVV.

V gene TRBV2 combines with J gene TRBJ1-1, with D maybe TRBD1 (6 bases). V lost 5 bases and J lost 1, with 11 bases in between. The germline gives CDR1 SNHLY, CDR2 FYNNEI. There are 14 residues in the CDR3. Here the CDR3 DNA reads TGTGCCAGCAGTAGTACAGGGTCGAACACTGAAGCTTTCTTT. It translates to CASSSTGSNTEAFF.

The chain carries TRBV9 and TRBJ2-3; TRBD2 aligns across 11 bases. The J segment lost 5 bases and the V segment lost 0 bases, leaving 17 bases of the junction unmatched. The V gene's germline CDR1 is SGDLS and CDR2 YYNGEE. The CDR3 is made up of 20 amino acids. The CDR3 DNA is TGTGCCAGCAGCGTAGCGTCAGTGAGTAGCGGGGGGGCCGGGATAGATACGCAGTATTTT. The encoded protein is CASSVASVSSGGAGIDTQYF.